This T cell receptor beta chain was observed in a study of beta chain features in type 1 diabetes. The V end was cut by 5 bases, the J end by 5 bases, with 9 bases between. The CDR3 is 12 residues long. Per germline, CDR1 SGHTA and CDR2 FQGNSA. This clone turned up a few times. The same CDR3 also results from other DNA sequences found in this sample. Expressed TCRB transcripts got sequenced, as all isolated RNA was reverse transcribed. Clones were read by immunoSEQ multiplex PCR, and TCRdb kept only the in-frame ones, dropping some. The sample lists about 210,000 clones, about a tenth occurring once. Sequencing was performed on central memory CD4+ T cells from blood. The TCR was taken from a man younger than 30 in good health. The gene calls are TRBV7-2 and TRBJ1-2, with D unresolved. DNA of the CDR3: TGTGCCAGCAGCATTCAAGGTTATGGCTACACCTTC. Translating gives CASSIQGYGYTF.